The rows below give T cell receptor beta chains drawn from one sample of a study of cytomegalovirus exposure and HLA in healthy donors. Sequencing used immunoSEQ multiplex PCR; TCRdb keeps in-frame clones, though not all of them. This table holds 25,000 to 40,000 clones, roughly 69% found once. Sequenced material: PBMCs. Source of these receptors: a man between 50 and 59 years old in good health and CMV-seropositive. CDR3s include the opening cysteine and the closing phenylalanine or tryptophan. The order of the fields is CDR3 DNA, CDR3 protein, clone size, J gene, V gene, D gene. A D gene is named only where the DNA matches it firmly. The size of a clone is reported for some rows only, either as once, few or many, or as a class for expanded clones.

cdr3_nt: TGTGCCAGCAGTTACTCGGAGGGTTCCTACGAGCAGTACTTC; cdr3_aa: CASSYSEGSYEQYF; clone_size: few; j_call: TRBJ2-7; v_call: TRBV6-5; d_call: NA
cdr3_nt: TGCGCCAGCAGCCCCGGACTAGCGGAGTTCCAAGAGACCCAGTACTTC; cdr3_aa: CASSPGLAEFQETQYF; clone_size: NA; j_call: TRBJ2-5; v_call: TRBV5-1; d_call: TRBD2
cdr3_nt: TGTGCCAGCAGTGATGGACAGGGATTCGATGGCTACACCTTC; cdr3_aa: CASSDGQGFDGYTF; clone_size: few; j_call: TRBJ1-2; v_call: TRBV6-1; d_call: TRBD1
cdr3_nt: TGTGCCAGCAGCCTACTGGGCGGGTACAATGAGCAGTTCTTC; cdr3_aa: CASSLLGGYNEQFF; clone_size: NA; j_call: TRBJ2-1; v_call: TRBV9; d_call: NA
cdr3_nt: TGTGCCAGCAGTTACAGCTCGTACACTGAAGCTTTCTTT; cdr3_aa: CASSYSSYTEAFF; clone_size: NA; j_call: TRBJ1-1; v_call: TRBV6-5; d_call: NA
cdr3_nt: TGCGCCAGCAGCCAAGGAGTTAGAGGCGCAACTAATGAAAAACTGTTTTTT; cdr3_aa: CASSQGVRGATNEKLFF; clone_size: few; j_call: TRBJ1-4; v_call: TRBV4-3; d_call: NA
cdr3_nt: TGTGCCAGCAGCAACGGACTAGCGGGGTTGAGCACAGATACGCAGTATTTT; cdr3_aa: CASSNGLAGLSTDTQYF; clone_size: NA; j_call: TRBJ2-3; v_call: TRBV7-9; d_call: TRBD2
cdr3_nt: TGTGCCAGCTCAGATGGTGGAGCGGGGTTCAATGAGCAGTTCTTC; cdr3_aa: CASSDGGAGFNEQFF; clone_size: NA; j_call: TRBJ2-1; v_call: TRBV5-4; d_call: TRBD2
cdr3_nt: TGTGCCAGCAGCCACCAGACAGGGGCTGCTTTCTTT; cdr3_aa: CASSHQTGAAFF; clone_size: medium-sized; j_call: TRBJ1-1; v_call: TRBV4-2; d_call: TRBD1
cdr3_nt: TGTGCCAGCAGCTCCGGGACAGGGGGCCTCTACACCTTC; cdr3_aa: CASSSGTGGLYTF; clone_size: NA; j_call: TRBJ1-2; v_call: TRBV5-6; d_call: TRBD1
cdr3_nt: TGTGCCAGCAGTTGGACTAGCGGGGGAGGTGAGCAGTTCTTC; cdr3_aa: CASSWTSGGGEQFF; clone_size: NA; j_call: TRBJ2-1; v_call: TRBV6-4; d_call: TRBD2
cdr3_nt: TGTGCCAGCAGCATCCAGGGGGCGAGGGGACTGTTTTTT; cdr3_aa: CASSIQGARGLFF; clone_size: NA; j_call: TRBJ1-4; v_call: TRBV7-2; d_call: TRBD1
cdr3_nt: TGCGCCAGCAGCCCAGGGGGCTCCTACAATGAGCAGTTCTTC; cdr3_aa: CASSPGGSYNEQFF; clone_size: NA; j_call: TRBJ2-1; v_call: TRBV5-1; d_call: TRBD1
cdr3_nt: TGTGCCAGCAGTTTGGAGCAGCCCCAGCATTTT; cdr3_aa: CASSLEQPQHF; clone_size: NA; j_call: TRBJ1-5; v_call: TRBV28; d_call: NA
cdr3_nt: TGTGCCAGCAGCATACAGGGGGGAGCTGAAGCTTTCTTT; cdr3_aa: CASSIQGGAEAFF; clone_size: NA; j_call: TRBJ1-1; v_call: TRBV5-4; d_call: TRBD1
cdr3_nt: TGTGCCACCAGCCGGGGAGAGCATAGTCAGCCCCAGCATTTT; cdr3_aa: CATSRGEHSQPQHF; clone_size: few; j_call: TRBJ1-5; v_call: TRBV15; d_call: NA
cdr3_nt: TGCGCCAGCAGGCCGGGACTAGCGGGTAGCTACGAGCAGTACTTC; cdr3_aa: CASRPGLAGSYEQYF; clone_size: NA; j_call: TRBJ2-7; v_call: TRBV5-1; d_call: TRBD2
cdr3_nt: TGTGCCAGCAGCCGGACAGGGGGAGGTTCACCCCTCCACTTT; cdr3_aa: CASSRTGGGSPLHF; clone_size: few; j_call: TRBJ1-6; v_call: TRBV7-2; d_call: TRBD1
cdr3_nt: TGCAGCGTTGGTGGCCGCGGGGATGAGCAGTTCTTC; cdr3_aa: CSVGGRGDEQFF; clone_size: few; j_call: TRBJ2-1; v_call: TRBV29-1; d_call: NA
cdr3_nt: TGTGCCAGCAGCCGGGACAGGGATAGTTCACCCCTCCACTTT; cdr3_aa: CASSRDRDSSPLHF; clone_size: NA; j_call: TRBJ1-6; v_call: TRBV7-6; d_call: TRBD1
cdr3_nt: TGTGCCAGCAGCGTCAACTCCTACAATGAGCAGTTCTTC; cdr3_aa: CASSVNSYNEQFF; clone_size: once; j_call: TRBJ2-1; v_call: TRBV9; d_call: NA
cdr3_nt: TGTGCCTGGAGGGATTTGACAGGGAACCATAACTATGGCTACACCTTC; cdr3_aa: CAWRDLTGNHNYGYTF; clone_size: NA; j_call: TRBJ1-2; v_call: TRBV30; d_call: TRBD1
cdr3_nt: TGTGCCACCAGCAGAGGGGGGGGGTTGGAGACCCAGTACTTC; cdr3_aa: CATSRGGGLETQYF; clone_size: NA; j_call: TRBJ2-5; v_call: TRBV15; d_call: TRBD2
cdr3_nt: TGCGCCAGCAGCTTGGACAGCGGGGGTTACCAGGCCCAGTACTTC; cdr3_aa: CASSLDSGGYQAQYF; clone_size: once; j_call: TRBJ2-5; v_call: TRBV5-1; d_call: TRBD2
cdr3_nt: TGTGCCTGGAGTGTCTCGGGTTATTATGGCTACACCTTC; cdr3_aa: CAWSVSGYYGYTF; clone_size: NA; j_call: TRBJ1-2; v_call: TRBV30; d_call: NA
cdr3_nt: TGTGCCAGCATTGACACAAGCTCCTACAATGAGCAGTTCTTC; cdr3_aa: CASIDTSSYNEQFF; clone_size: NA; j_call: TRBJ2-1; v_call: TRBV28; d_call: NA
cdr3_nt: TGCGCCAGCAGCCCCGACTCGTCCGGGGCCAACGTCCTGACTTTC; cdr3_aa: CASSPDSSGANVLTF; clone_size: NA; j_call: TRBJ2-6; v_call: TRBV5-1; d_call: NA
cdr3_nt: TGTGCCAGCAGCGACCAGGGCGGGGGTCCGGGGGAGCTGTTTTTT; cdr3_aa: CASSDQGGGPGELFF; clone_size: NA; j_call: TRBJ2-2; v_call: TRBV9; d_call: TRBD2
cdr3_nt: TGCAGCGCTGAGACCCCAGGTGGCACTGAAGCTTTCTTT; cdr3_aa: CSAETPGGTEAFF; clone_size: NA; j_call: TRBJ1-1; v_call: TRBV29-1; d_call: NA
cdr3_nt: TGTGCCAGCACCACGGAAGGGAGCACTGAAGCTTTCTTT; cdr3_aa: CASTTEGSTEAFF; clone_size: NA; j_call: TRBJ1-1; v_call: TRBV2; d_call: NA
cdr3_nt: TGTGCCAGCAGCCAACCGGGACAGGGGACCTCACCCCTCCACTTT; cdr3_aa: CASSQPGQGTSPLHF; clone_size: NA; j_call: TRBJ1-6; v_call: TRBV7-2; d_call: TRBD1
cdr3_nt: TGTGCCAGCCGGACAGGGGATAATTCACCCCTCCACTTT; cdr3_aa: CASRTGDNSPLHF; clone_size: NA; j_call: TRBJ1-6; v_call: TRBV6-6; d_call: TRBD1